This TCR beta chain was retrieved from a study of CD8 T cells in ankylosing spondylitis. Findings of the study overall: Previously reported in reactive arthritis synovial fluid and blood were some of the motif variants.

This clonotype was recorded many times. What it recognizes is unknown. V lost 4 bases and J 4 bases, leaving 13 bases between the germline ends. This CDR3 spans 14 amino acids. Looked up from germline, CDR1 is SGHVS and CDR2 is FQNEAQ. MiXCR, run by TCRdb on the 5' RACE reads, gives a single entry per CDR3 protein. There are 100,000 to 150,000 distinct CDR3 sequences in the sample; about an eighth occur only once, and around 4.1% lies in the top ten. The sample comprised blood, either unsorted or a sorted T cell fraction (not recorded which). The chain joins TRBV7-8 to TRBJ1-2; tentative D call: TRBD1 (5 bases). The source of this sequence is a female donor with ankylosing spondylitis or in good health (not recorded which). CDR3 region: CASSSDWGGYGYTF. The CDR3 DNA follows: TGTGCCAGCAGCTCCGATTGGGGGGGCTATGGCTACACCTTC.